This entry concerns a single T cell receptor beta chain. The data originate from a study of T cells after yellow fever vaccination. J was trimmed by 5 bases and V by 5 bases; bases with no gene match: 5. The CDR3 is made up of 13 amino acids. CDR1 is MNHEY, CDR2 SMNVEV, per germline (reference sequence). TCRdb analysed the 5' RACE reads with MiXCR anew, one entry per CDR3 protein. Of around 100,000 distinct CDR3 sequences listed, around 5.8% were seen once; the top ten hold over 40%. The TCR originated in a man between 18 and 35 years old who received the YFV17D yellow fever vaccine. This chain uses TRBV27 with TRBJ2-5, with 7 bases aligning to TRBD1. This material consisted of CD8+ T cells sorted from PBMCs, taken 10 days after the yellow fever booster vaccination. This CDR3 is CASSPGTDETQYF. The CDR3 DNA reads TGTGCCAGCAGTCCTGGGACAGACGAGACCCAGTACTTC.